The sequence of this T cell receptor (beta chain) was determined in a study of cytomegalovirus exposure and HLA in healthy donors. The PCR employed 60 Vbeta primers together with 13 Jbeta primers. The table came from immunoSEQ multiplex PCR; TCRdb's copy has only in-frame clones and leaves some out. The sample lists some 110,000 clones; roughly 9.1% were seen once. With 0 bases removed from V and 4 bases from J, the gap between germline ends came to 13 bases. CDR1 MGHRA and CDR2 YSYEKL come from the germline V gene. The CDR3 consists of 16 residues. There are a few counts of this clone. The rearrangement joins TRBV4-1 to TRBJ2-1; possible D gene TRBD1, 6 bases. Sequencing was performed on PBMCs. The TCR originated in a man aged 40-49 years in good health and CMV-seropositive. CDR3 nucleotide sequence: TGCGCCAGCAGCCAAGAGCCGGGACAACAATACAATGAGCAGTTCTTC. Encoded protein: CASSQEPGQQYNEQFF.